The 20 T cell receptor beta chains reported below all come from one sample, sequenced in a study of blood T cell repertoires in COVID-19. Method: immunoSEQ multiplex PCR; TCRdb's copy keeps in-frame clones and lacks some. The sample records around 270,000 clones, roughly 91% being singletons. The sequencing input was peripheral blood. The source is a man aged 35 to 55 with acute or convalescent COVID-19.

The CDR3 loop reads CASSEGTGDFIYGYTF. CDR3 DNA: TGTGCCAGCAGTGAAGGGACAGGGGATTTCATCTATGGCTACACCTTC. This chain links TRBV2 with TRBJ1-2, with 9 nucleotides matching TRBD1. The ends lost 1 base at V and 4 bases at J; junction bases unmatched: 7. The germline V gene has CDR1 SNHLY and CDR2 FYNNEI. This CDR3 is built from 16 residues. The variable domain in full, completed from reference TRBV2 and TRBJ1-2, reads EPEVTQTPSHQVTQMGQEVILRCVPISNHLYFYWYRQILGQKVEFLVSFYNNEISEKSEIFDDQFSVERPDGSNFTLKIRSTKLEDSAMYFCASSEGTGDFIYGYTFGSGTRLTVV.

CDR3: CASSEAGGQVYEQYF. CDR3 nucleotide sequence: TGCGCCAGCAGTGAGGCCGGGGGGCAGGTCTACGAGCAGTACTTC. V usage is TRBV10-2 and J usage is TRBJ2-7; the D gene is possibly TRBD2 (7 bases). V was trimmed by 2 bases and J by 3 bases, leaving 14 bases between them. There are 15 residues in the CDR3. Germline CDR1 and CDR2: WSHSY and SAAADI.

A word on this clone: At one end the junction does not follow the germline gene, possibly because of a read error. CDR3 nucleotides: TGCGCCAGCAGGTTGGTCTACAGGGCCCTCTATGGCTACACCTTC. As protein: CASRLVYRALYGYTF. The chain couples TRBV5-1 to TRBJ1-2; a possible D gene is TRBD1 (6 bases). The length of the CDR3 is 15 residues. Germline CDR1 reads SGHRS; CDR2 reads YFSETQ.

This chain connects TRBV27 to TRBJ2-7; TRBD2 matches at 10 bases. CDR1 is MNHEY, CDR2 SMNVEV, per germline (reference sequence). The CDR3 has 15 residues. V lost 5 bases, J lost 3 bases, and 7 bases stayed unmatched. The chain's CDR3 is CASSPFRTSGYEQYF. In DNA, the CDR3 is TGTGCCAGCAGTCCATTCCGGACTAGCGGCTACGAGCAGTACTTC.

The chain links TRBV5-6 to TRBJ2-2; D possibly corresponds to TRBD1 (5 bases). CDR1 and CDR2 from the germline V gene are SGHDT and YYEEEE. The V end was cut by 2 bases, the J end by 6 bases, with 26 bases between. The CDR3 totals 19 residues. CDR3 region: CASSFSLNTGQGPAGELFF. CDR3 in DNA: TGTGCCAGCAGCTTTTCCCTTAATACAGGACAAGGCCCAGCCGGGGAGCTGTTTTTT.

The V call is TRBV5-4, the J call TRBJ1-1; D is possibly TRBD1 (6 bases). Germline V gene lookup returns CDR1 SGHNT and CDR2 YYREEE (reference sequence). The ends were cut back, 0 bases at V and 1 base at J, with 10 bases in the middle. The CDR3 has 15 residues. Here the CDR3 reads CASSLGDKKNTEAFF. The CDR3 nucleotides are TGTGCCAGCAGCTTGGGGGACAAGAAGAACACTGAAGCTTTCTTT.

V is TRBV5-6 and J is TRBJ2-7; D not resolved. V was shortened by 5 bases and J by 6 bases, with 15 bases between the two germline ends. The CDR3 covers 13 residues. CDR1 and CDR2 (germline): SGHDT, YYEEEE. In nucleotides, the CDR3 is TGTGCCAGCAGTTATAACTCCCTCGGCGAGCAGTACTTC. Translation gives CASSYNSLGEQYF.

The V call is TRBV5-6, the J call TRBJ2-3, with 9 positions matching TRBD1. This CDR3 has 15 amino acids. J lost 5 bases, V lost 1 base, and 5 bases had no gene match. The germline gives CDR1 SGHDT, CDR2 YYEEEE. The DNA of the CDR3 is TGTGCCAGCAGCTTGATACAGGGGGCCGGAGATACGCAGTATTTT. Residues: CASSLIQGAGDTQYF.

This chain links TRBV24-1 with TRBJ2-7; 11 bases are shared with TRBD1. J lost 7 bases, V lost 6 bases, and 7 bases had no gene match. CDR3 length: 14 amino acids. Germline CDR1 and CDR2: KGHDR and SFDVKD. The CDR3 DNA is TGTGCCACCAGTCGAGGACAGGGGGCGCGTGAGCAGTACTTC. Its translation: CATSRGQGAREQYF.

The J gene is TRBJ2-7, the V gene TRBV6-5; D is ambiguous. V lost 10 bases to trimming and J lost 6 bases, with 19 bases between them. The CDR3 runs 13 residues. CDR1 is MNHEY and CDR2 is SVGAGI in the germline V gene. The CDR3 sequence is CATRDGAWFEQYF. DNA of the CDR3: TGTGCCACCCGAGATGGAGCTTGGTTCGAGCAGTACTTC.

The chain carries TRBV9 and TRBJ2-3, with unresolved D. The CDR3 runs to 15 residues. Germline CDR1 SGDLS, CDR2 YYNGEE. The V and J ends lost 3 bases and 0 bases respectively, with 11 bases between them. The CDR3 DNA sequence: TGTGCCAGCAGCGCGACCGCGACTAGCACAGATACGCAGTATTTT. The encoded protein is CASSATATSTDTQYF.

This clone was detected only a few times. This chain links TRBV21-1 with TRBJ2-5; the table's D gene call, TRBD2, was not cross checked with the DNA. TRBV21-1 is a pseudogene. The CDR3 is made up of 15 amino acids. This chain's CDR3 is CASSRNGGFGGTQYF. CDR3 coding DNA: TGTGCCAGCAGCAGGAACGGGGGGTTTGGGGGGACCCAGTACTTC.

The rearrangement uses TRBV4-2 and TRBJ1-5; D not certain. Per the germline V gene, CDR1 is LGHNA and CDR2 is YNFKEQ. The CDR3 runs 15 residues. Trimming took 0 bases from V and 5 from J, leaving 11 bases between them. CDR3 nucleotide sequence: TGTGCCAGCAGCCAAGATTACACCTTTTATCAGCCCCAGCATTTT. Protein product: CASSQDYTFYQPQHF.

Here the CDR3 reads CASSSGQVLDTIYF. Written as DNA, the CDR3 is TGTGCCAGCAGCTCAGGACAAGTTCTAGACACCATATATTTT. This chain joins TRBV7-2 and TRBJ1-3, with a tentative D call TRBD1 (5 bases). The CDR3 is 14 residues long. V was trimmed by 4 bases and J by 8 bases, leaving 15 bases between them. Germline CDR1 and CDR2: SGHTA and FQGNSA. The full variable domain, in which reference TRBV7-2 and TRBJ1-3 provide the parts outside the CDR3, is GAGVSQSPSNKVTEKGKDVELRCDPISGHTALYWYRQSLGQGLEFLIYFQGNSAPDKSGLPSDRFSAERTGGSVSTLTIQRTQQEDSAVYLCASSSGQVLDTIYFGEGSWLTVV.

The rearrangement uses TRBV10-1 and TRBJ1-1; 9 nucleotides line up with TRBD1. Unmatched junction bases numbered 8, after V lost 6 bases and J lost 0 bases. The germline V gene has CDR1 WNHNN and CDR2 SYGVQD (reference sequence). The CDR3 runs to 16 residues. CDR3 sequence reads: CASSPDRGAMNTEAFF. The DNA for the CDR3 is TGCGCCAGCAGCCCTGACAGGGGGGCTATGAACACTGAAGCTTTCTTT.

This clone was counted between two and nine times. The chain recombines TRBV6-5 with TRBJ2-2; TRBD1 aligns across 7 bases. Germline assignment: CDR1 MNHEY and CDR2 SVGAGI. The CDR3 runs to 14 residues. The V gene end was trimmed by 5 bases and the J gene end by 6 bases; junction bases not matched to a gene: 6. CDR3 in DNA: TGTGCCAGCAGTCCAGGGGGAAAAGCCGGGGAGCTGTTTTTT. This gives the protein CASSPGGKAGELFF.

The chain employs TRBV10-3 and TRBJ2-7; TRBD1 aligns across 8 bases. The junction had 11 bases not matched to a gene; V was cut back by 6 bases and J by 7 bases. Germline V gene sequence: CDR1 ENHRY, CDR2 SYGVKD. The CDR3 length is 14 residues. CDR3 in amino acids: CAIRGGQGAREQYF. For the CDR3, the DNA is TGTGCCATCAGGGGTGGGCAGGGGGCGAGGGAGCAGTACTTC.

The CDR3 reads CASTPDWRETPLHF. As DNA, the CDR3 is TGTGCCAGTACCCCCGATTGGAGGGAAACACCCCTCCACTTT. V usage is TRBV19 and J usage is TRBJ1-6; D not certain. Germline values: CDR1 LNHDA, CDR2 SQIVND (reference sequence). The CDR3 has 14 amino acids. V lost 7 bases and J 11 bases, leaving 18 bases between the germline ends.

The chain joins TRBV2 to TRBJ1-1; 12 bases are shared with TRBD1. V shed 5 bases and J 1 base; nucleotides not matched to a gene: 8. In germline, CDR1 is SNHLY, CDR2 FYNNEI. CDR3 length: 17 amino acids. CDR3 in amino acids: CASSSPGQGAGNTEAFF. CDR3 bases: TGTGCCAGCAGTTCACCGGGACAGGGGGCTGGGAACACTGAAGCTTTCTTT.

The V gene is TRBV24-1, the J gene TRBJ1-2; TRBD1 is a possible D gene (5 bases). In germline, CDR1 is KGHDR, CDR2 SFDVKD. Trimming pared 2 bases from V and 8 bases from J, leaving 17 bases between. The CDR3 has 15 amino acids. CDR3 DNA sequence: TGTGCCACCAGTGATTCCCTCCCGGGGGTGTACGGCTACACCTTC. Residues: CATSDSLPGVYGYTF.